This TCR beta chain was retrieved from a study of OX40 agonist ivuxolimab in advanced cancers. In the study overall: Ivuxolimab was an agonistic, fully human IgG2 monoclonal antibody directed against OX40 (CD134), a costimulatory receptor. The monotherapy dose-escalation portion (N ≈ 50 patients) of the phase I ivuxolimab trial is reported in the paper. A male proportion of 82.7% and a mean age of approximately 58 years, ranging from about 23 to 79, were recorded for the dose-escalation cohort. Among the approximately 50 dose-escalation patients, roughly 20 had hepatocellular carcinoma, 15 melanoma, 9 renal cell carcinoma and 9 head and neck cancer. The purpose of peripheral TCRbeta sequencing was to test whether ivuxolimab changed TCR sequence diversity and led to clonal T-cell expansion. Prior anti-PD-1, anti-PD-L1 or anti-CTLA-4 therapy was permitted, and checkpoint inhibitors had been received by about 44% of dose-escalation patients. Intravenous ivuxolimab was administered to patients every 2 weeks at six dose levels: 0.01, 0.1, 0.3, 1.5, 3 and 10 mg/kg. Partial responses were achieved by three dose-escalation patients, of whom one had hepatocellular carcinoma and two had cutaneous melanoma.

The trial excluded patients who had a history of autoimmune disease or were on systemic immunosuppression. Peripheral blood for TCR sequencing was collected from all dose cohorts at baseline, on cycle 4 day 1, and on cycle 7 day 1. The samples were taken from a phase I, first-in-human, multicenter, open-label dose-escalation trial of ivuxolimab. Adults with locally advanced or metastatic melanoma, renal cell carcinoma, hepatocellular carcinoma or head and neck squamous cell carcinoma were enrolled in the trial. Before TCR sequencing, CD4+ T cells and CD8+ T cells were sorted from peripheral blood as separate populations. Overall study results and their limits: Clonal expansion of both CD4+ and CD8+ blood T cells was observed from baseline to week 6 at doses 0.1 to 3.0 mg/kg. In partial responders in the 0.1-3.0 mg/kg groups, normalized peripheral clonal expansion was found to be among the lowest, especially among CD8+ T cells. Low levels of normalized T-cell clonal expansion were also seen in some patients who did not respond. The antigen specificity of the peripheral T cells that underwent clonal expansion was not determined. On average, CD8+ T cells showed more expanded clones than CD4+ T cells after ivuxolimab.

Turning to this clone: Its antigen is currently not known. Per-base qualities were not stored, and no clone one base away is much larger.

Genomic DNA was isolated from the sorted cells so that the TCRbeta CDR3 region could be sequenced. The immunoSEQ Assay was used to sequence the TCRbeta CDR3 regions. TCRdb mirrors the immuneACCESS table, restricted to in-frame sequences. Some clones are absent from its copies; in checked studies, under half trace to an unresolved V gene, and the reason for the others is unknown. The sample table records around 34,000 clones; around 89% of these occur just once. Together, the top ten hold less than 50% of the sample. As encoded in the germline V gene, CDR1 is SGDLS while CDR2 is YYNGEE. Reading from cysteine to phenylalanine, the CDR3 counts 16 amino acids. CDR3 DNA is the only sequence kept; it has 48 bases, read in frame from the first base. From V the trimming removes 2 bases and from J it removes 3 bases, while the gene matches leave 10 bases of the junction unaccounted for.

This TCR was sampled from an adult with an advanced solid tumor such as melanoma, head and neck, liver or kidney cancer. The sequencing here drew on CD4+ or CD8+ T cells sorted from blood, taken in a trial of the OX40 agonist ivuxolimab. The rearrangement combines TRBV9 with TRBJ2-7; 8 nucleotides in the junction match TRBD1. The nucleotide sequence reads TGTGCCAGCAGCGTTTCAGGGACAGGAGGGGTCTACGAGCAGTACTTC. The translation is CASSVSGTGGVYEQYF.